The 30 T cell receptor beta chains given below trace back to one sample, sequenced in a study of shared clonotypes between healthy human individuals. This table comes from immunoSEQ multiplex PCR, and its TCRdb copy is limited to in-frame clones, with some not included. The table includes just over 2,000,000 clones, roughly 94% detected once. Source material: naive CD4+ T cells sorted from blood. Sample subset: CD45RA+ positively selected. These receptors were collected from a man younger than 30 in good health.

The chain joins TRBV18 to TRBJ1-2, with 7 nucleotides matching TRBD1. The germline V gene encodes CDR1 KGHSH and CDR2 LQKENI. V dropped 2 bases and J dropped 7; count of bases not matched to a gene: 19. This CDR3 has 18 residues. CDR3 protein: CASSPSTTATGVLSGYTF. The CDR3 region has the DNA TGTGCCAGCTCACCATCGACCACGGCTACAGGGGTGCTGTCTGGCTACACCTTC.

Concerning this clone: This specimen includes other DNA sequences encoding the same CDR3. The chain combines TRBV30 with TRBJ2-7, with TRBD2 as a possible D gene (5 bases). Germline V gene sequence: CDR1 GTSNPN, CDR2 SVGIG (reference sequence). Trimming cost V 0 bases and J 2 bases, with 11 bases left between them. CDR3 length: 14 amino acids. The CDR3 reads CAWSVRAGTYEQYF. The CDR3 bases are TGTGCCTGGAGTGTACGGGCCGGGACCTACGAGCAGTACTTC.

A single count supports this clone. The V call is TRBV18, the J call TRBJ2-2; a possible D gene is TRBD2 (5 bases). There are 15 residues in the CDR3. CDR1 is KGHSH, CDR2 LQKENI, per germline. V was pared by 3 bases and J by 0 bases, with 8 bases between. CDR3 amino acids: CASSPPGTNTGELFF. In DNA form, the CDR3 reads TGTGCCAGCTCACCTCCGGGAACGAACACCGGGGAGCTGTTTTTT.

J is TRBJ1-1 and V is TRBV27; no reliable D call. The CDR3 extends over 13 amino acids. Per germline, CDR1 MNHEY and CDR2 SMNVEV (reference sequence). The V end was cut by 5 bases, the J end by 1 base, with 8 bases between. CDR3 DNA: TGTGCCAGCAGTATTAGATCGAACACTGAAGCTTTCTTT. It encodes CASSIRSNTEAFF.

V usage is TRBV6-5 and J usage is TRBJ1-1; 7 nucleotides align to TRBD1. The germline V gene encodes CDR1 MNHEY and CDR2 SVGAGI. The CDR3 extends over 12 amino acids. The CDR3 coding sequence is TGTCGACAGGGCAGATTGAACACTGAAGCTTTCTTT. This sequence encodes CRQGRLNTEAFF.

V is TRBV19 and J is TRBJ2-2; no definite D call. Germline-derived CDR1 and CDR2 are LNHDA and SQIVND (reference sequence). V gave up 3 bases and J gave up 3 bases, with 8 bases separating them. This CDR3 has 14 amino acids. In nucleotides, the CDR3 is TGTGCCAGTAGTATCACTGGGTACACCGGGGAGCTGTTTTTT. The encoded protein is CASSITGYTGELFF.

About this clone itself: This may stem from a read error, because a much larger clone lies one nucleotide away. The chain has TRBV5-6 and TRBJ2-5, with TRBD1 matching over 9 bases. Unmatched junction bases numbered 0, after V lost 3 bases and J lost 3 bases. This CDR3 has 13 amino acids. The germline V gene encodes CDR1 SGHDT and CDR2 YYEEEE. The CDR3 region is CASSWTGEETQYF. CDR3 DNA: TGTGCCAGCAGCTGGACAGGGGAAGAGACCCAGTACTTC.

The chain is built from TRBV29-1 and TRBJ2-1, with TRBD2 identical over 13 bases. CDR3 length: 16 amino acids. V gave up 5 bases and J gave up 0 bases; unmatched junction bases: 4. CDR1 and CDR2 (germline): SQVTM, ANQGSEA. In DNA, the CDR3 is TGCAGCGTTTCAGGACTAGCGGGGGACTCCTACAATGAGCAGTTCTTC. Translated: CSVSGLAGDSYNEQFF.

J is TRBJ1-6 and V is TRBV28; TRBD1 might be the D (5 bases). The germline V gene has CDR1 MDHEN and CDR2 SYDVKM. The length of the CDR3 is 14 residues. Trimming took 5 bases from V and 6 from J, leaving 11 bases between them. Here the CDR3 DNA reads TGTGCCAGCAGTCCGCAGGGACCTAATTCACCCCTCCACTTT. This codes for CASSPQGPNSPLHF.

The rearrangement joins TRBV6-5 to TRBJ1-2; D not resolved. Trimming stripped 8 bases from V and 4 bases from J, with 14 bases between. Germline V gene data show CDR1 as MNHEY and CDR2 as SVGAGI. The CDR3 runs to 13 residues. The CDR3 region has the DNA TGTGCCAGCGGGCGAGAGGGTGGCTATGGCTACACCTTC. Translated, it gives CASGREGGYGYTF.

The CDR3 coding sequence is TGCGCCAGCAGCCAAGGGGCGTCCACAGATACGCAGTATTTT. It codes for CASSQGASTDTQYF. The rearrangement uses TRBV5-1 and TRBJ2-3, with D possibly being TRBD1 (5 bases). V lost 4 bases to trimming and J lost 2 bases, with 11 bases between them. Germline V CDR1 and CDR2: SGHRS, YFSETQ. The CDR3 is 14 amino acids.

The chain employs TRBV7-9 and TRBJ1-5; D is undetermined. In germline, CDR1 is SEHNR, CDR2 FQNEAQ (reference sequence). V lost 5 bases to trimming and J lost 6 bases, with 14 bases between them. The CDR3 has 14 amino acids. The CDR3, as DNA: TGTGCCAGCAGCGCGGCGGGGTATGGTCAGCCCCAGCATTTT. The encoded protein is CASSAAGYGQPQHF.

The chain uses TRBV20-1 and TRBJ1-4; D remains ambiguous. The CDR3 totals 11 residues. Trimming took 6 bases from V and 8 from J, leaving 10 bases between them. The germline CDR1 and CDR2 sequences are DFQATT and SNEGSKA (reference sequence). The CDR3 nucleotides read TGCAGTGCGATCGGTCGAGAAAAACTGTTTTTT. Translation gives CSAIGREKLFF.

Only one count was recorded for this clone. Other DNA sequences from this sample encode an identical CDR3 as well. The rearrangement links TRBV5-1 to TRBJ2-5, with D unresolved. Germline V gene lookup returns CDR1 SGHRS and CDR2 YFSETQ. The V and J ends lost 4 bases and 2 bases respectively, with 9 bases between them. The CDR3 length is 13 residues. In DNA form, the CDR3 reads TGCGCCAGCAGCAGGGCAGAACAAGAGACCCAGTACTTC. This gives the protein CASSRAEQETQYF.

The chain is built from TRBV5-1 and TRBJ2-1; 8 bases are a match to TRBD2. In germline, CDR1 is SGHRS, CDR2 YFSETQ. The CDR3 covers 14 residues. The junction had 1 base not matched to a gene; V was cut back by 0 bases and J by 5 bases. In DNA, the CDR3 is TGCGCCAGCAGCTTGGGACTAGCGCACAATGAGCAGTTCTTC. Amino acids: CASSLGLAHNEQFF. Looking up the rest from reference TRBV5-1 and TRBJ2-1 gives the full variable domain: KAGVTQTPRYLIKTRGQQVTLSCSPISGHRSVSWYQQTPGQGLQFLFEYFSETQRNKGNFPGRFSGRQFSNSRSEMNVSTLELGDSALYLCASSLGLAHNEQFFGPGTRLTVL.

V gene TRBV10-3 combines with J gene TRBJ2-1; D might be TRBD1 (5 bases). The CDR3 sequence is 12 residues long. CDR1 is ENHRY, CDR2 SYGVKD, per germline. Trimming cost V 5 bases and J 5 bases, with 7 bases left between them. As DNA, the CDR3 is TGTGCCATCAGTCTAGGGGACAATGAGCAGTTCTTC. Translated: CAISLGDNEQFF.

This clone is a singleton in its sample. V gene TRBV25-1 combines with J gene TRBJ1-2, with D uncertain. The CDR3 length is 15 residues. Trimming took off 2 bases at V and 0 bases at J, with 10 bases between the two ends. Looked up from germline, CDR1 is MGHDK and CDR2 is SYGVNS. Written as DNA, the CDR3 is TGTGCCAGCAGTGAACCCGGCACCTCTAACTATGGCTACACCTTC. This gives the protein CASSEPGTSNYGYTF.

CDR3 nucleotides: TGTGCCAGTAGTATAGGAGGCAGGGGGTCCTCCTACGAGCAGTACTTC. The encoded protein is CASSIGGRGSSYEQYF. The rearrangement joins TRBV19 to TRBJ2-7; 7 bases are a match to TRBD1. CDR1 is LNHDA, CDR2 SQIVND, per germline (reference sequence). The CDR3 consists of 16 residues. V lost 1 base and J lost 0; bases outside the gene matches: 6. Combining the CDR3 with reference TRBV19 and TRBJ2-7 gives the whole variable domain DGGITQSPKYLFRKEGQNVTLSCEQNLNHDAMYWYRQDPGQGLRLIYYSQIVNDFQKGDIAEGYSVSREKKESFPLTVTSAQKNPTAFYLCASSIGGRGSSYEQYFGPGTRLTVT.

The chain links TRBV19 to TRBJ2-6, with D possibly being TRBD1 or TRBD2 (5 bases each). The germline CDR1 and CDR2 sequences are LNHDA and SQIVND (reference sequence). The CDR3 totals 16 residues. The germline V and J ends were trimmed by 5 bases and 2 bases, with 13 bases remaining between them. This chain's CDR3 is CASSPTGPAGANVLTF. For the CDR3, the DNA is TGTGCCAGTAGTCCGACGGGGCCGGCTGGGGCCAACGTCCTGACTTTC.

The rearrangement links TRBV28 to TRBJ1-1, with a tentative D call TRBD1 (6 bases). This CDR3 spans 15 amino acids. Per germline, CDR1 MDHEN and CDR2 SYDVKM. Trimming pared 7 bases from V and 7 bases from J, leaving 22 bases between. This CDR3 is CASTANPGHGYEAFF. The DNA of the CDR3 is TGTGCCAGCACAGCGAACCCGGGACACGGATATGAAGCTTTCTTT.

The gene calls are TRBV7-2 and TRBJ1-1; D gene ambiguous. The germline gives CDR1 SGHTA, CDR2 FQGNSA. The CDR3 covers 15 residues. Deletions cut 1 base from V and 0 bases from J, with 9 bases between. This CDR3 reads CASSLGWQLNTEAFF. CDR3 coding DNA: TGTGCCAGCAGCTTAGGGTGGCAGTTGAACACTGAAGCTTTCTTT. The full variable domain, with the rest looked up from reference TRBV7-2 and TRBJ1-1, is GAGVSQSPSNKVTEKGKDVELRCDPISGHTALYWYRQSLGQGLEFLIYFQGNSAPDKSGLPSDRFSAERTGGSVSTLTIQRTQQEDSAVYLCASSLGWQLNTEAFFGQGTRLTVV.

This chain connects TRBV7-4 to TRBJ2-5, with D perhaps TRBD1 (6 bases). CDR1 is SGHVT, CDR2 SQSDAQ, per germline. This CDR3 has 15 residues. Trimming took off 11 bases at V and 2 bases at J, with 21 bases between the two ends. The CDR3 DNA follows: TGTGCCGGACCGGCGCACACAGGGTTGCAAGAGACCCAGTACTTC. It translates to CAGPAHTGLQETQYF.

This chain connects TRBV30 to TRBJ2-5, with D perhaps matching TRBD2 (5 bases). CDR3 length equals 12 residues. Germline-derived CDR1 and CDR2 are GTSNPN and SVGIG (reference sequence). V was clipped by 2 bases and J by 7 bases, with 11 bases between them. The CDR3, as DNA: TGTGCCTGGAGTCCCCAGGCGGGGACCCAGTACTTC. This sequence encodes CAWSPQAGTQYF.

The chain recombines TRBV27 with TRBJ2-5; TRBD2 agrees at 9 bases. Germline CDR1 reads MNHEY; CDR2 reads SMNVEV (reference sequence). The CDR3 consists of 14 residues. Losses at the gene ends were 6 bases for V and 5 bases for J; bases not matched to a gene: 7. The CDR3: CASRPGLAQETQYF. The CDR3 nucleotides read TGTGCCAGCAGACCGGGACTAGCCCAGGAGACCCAGTACTTC.

This rearrangement joins TRBV2 to TRBJ1-2, with TRBD1 matching 8 bases. The germline V gene encodes CDR1 SNHLY and CDR2 FYNNEI. The CDR3 is made up of 15 amino acids. V gave up 5 bases and J gave up 4 bases; unmatched junction bases: 9. CDR3 protein: CASSFEQGAFYGYTF. In DNA, the CDR3 is TGTGCCAGCAGTTTTGAGCAGGGGGCATTCTATGGCTACACCTTC.

The chain couples TRBV19 to TRBJ1-2; TRBD1 matches at 8 bases. The germline CDR1 and CDR2 sequences are LNHDA and SQIVND (reference sequence). The ends lost 5 bases at V and 3 bases at J; junction bases unmatched: 8. The CDR3 has 15 amino acids. CDR3 amino acids: CASSPRLQGDYGYTF. The CDR3 region has the DNA TGTGCCAGTAGTCCCCGATTACAGGGGGACTATGGCTACACCTTC.

The chain is built from TRBV5-1 and TRBJ2-7; 7 bases fit TRBD1. This CDR3 region has 15 residues. Germline loops: CDR1 SGHRS, CDR2 YFSETQ. Unmatched junction bases numbered 9, after V lost 4 bases and J lost 2 bases. This CDR3 is CASSNGQALTYEQYF. The CDR3 region has the DNA TGCGCCAGCAGCAACGGACAGGCTCTCACCTACGAGCAGTACTTC.

The chain links TRBV30 to TRBJ2-3, with D uncertain. Trimming cost V 2 bases and J 1 base, with 7 bases left between them. Germline loops: CDR1 GTSNPN, CDR2 SVGIG (reference sequence). The CDR3 has 13 amino acids. CDR3 sequence reads: CAWSMDGTDTQYF. CDR3 sequence (DNA): TGTGCCTGGAGTATGGACGGCACAGATACGCAGTATTTT.

In the case of this clone: It may be a read error: a sequence one base away is much more abundant. A read error is likely, as this CDR3 ends without the conserved phenylalanine or tryptophan. The chain joins TRBV30 to TRBJ1-1; no definite D call. V lost 2 bases and J 1 base, leaving 5 bases between the germline ends. The germline V gene encodes CDR1 GTSNPN and CDR2 SVGIG (reference sequence). The CDR3 is 12 amino acids. In DNA form, the CDR3 reads TGTGCCTGGAGTATCCGGAACACTGAAGCTTTCCTT. It translates to CAWSIRNTEAFL.

This sequence joins TRBV11-2 and TRBJ2-7; TRBD1 matches at 11 bases. The CDR3 length is 16 residues. Germline lookup yields CDR1 SGHAT and CDR2 FQNNGV. V gave up 5 bases and J gave up 4 bases; unmatched junction bases: 10. The CDR3, as DNA: TGTGCCAGCAGCGACCAATTCGGGACAGGGGGTTACGAGCAGTACTTC. It translates to CASSDQFGTGGYEQYF.